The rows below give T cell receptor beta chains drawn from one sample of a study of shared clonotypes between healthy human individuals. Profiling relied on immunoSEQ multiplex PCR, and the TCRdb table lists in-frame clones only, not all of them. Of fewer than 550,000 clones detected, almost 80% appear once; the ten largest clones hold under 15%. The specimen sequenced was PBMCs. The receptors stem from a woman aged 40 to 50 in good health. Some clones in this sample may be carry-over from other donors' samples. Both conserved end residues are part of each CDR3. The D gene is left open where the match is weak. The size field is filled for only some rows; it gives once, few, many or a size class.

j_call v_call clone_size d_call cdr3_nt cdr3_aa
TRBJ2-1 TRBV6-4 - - TGTGCCAGCAGTCAGGGGCCCCAATCCTACAATGAGCAGTTCTTC CASSQGPQSYNEQFF
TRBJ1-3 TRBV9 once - TGTGCCAGCAGCGTAGGGGGGGCAAACACCATATATTTT CASSVGGANTIYF
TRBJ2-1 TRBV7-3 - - TGTGCCAGCAGCCTTGGGAATGAGCAGTTCTTC CASSLGNEQFF
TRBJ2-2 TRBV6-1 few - TGTGCCAGCACTACTTACACCGGGGAGCTGTTTTTT CASTTYTGELFF
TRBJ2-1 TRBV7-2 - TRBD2 TGTGCCAGCAGCCTCGGACTAGGTGGGGAGCAGTTCTTC CASSLGLGGEQFF
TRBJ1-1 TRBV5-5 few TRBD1 TGTGCCAGCAGCGCCCCGACAGGGGGCGAGGAAGCTTTCTTT CASSAPTGGEEAFF
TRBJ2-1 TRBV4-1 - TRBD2 TGCGCCAGCAGCCAAGTGCGGGAGGGCCCTCGGAATGAGCAGTTCTTC CASSQVREGPRNEQFF
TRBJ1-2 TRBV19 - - TGTGCCAGCACCTATAACAGGGAAGGGGACTATGGCTACACCTTC CASTYNREGDYGYTF
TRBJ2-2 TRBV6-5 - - TGTGCCAGCAATCGGGGAGCAACGAACACCGGGGAGCTGTTTTTT CASNRGATNTGELFF
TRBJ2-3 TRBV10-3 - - TGTGCCATCAGAAGGGACGGAACGCTTAACACAGATACGCAGTATTTT CAIRRDGTLNTDTQYF
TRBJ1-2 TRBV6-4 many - TGTGCCAGCAGCCCGTCGTCTGGGGCCAACTATGGCTACACCTTC CASSPSSGANYGYTF
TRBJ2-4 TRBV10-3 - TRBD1 TGTGCCATCAGGGGGACAGCCGCGCCGCCAATAATAGCCAAAAACATTCAGTACTTC CAIRGTAAPPIIAKNIQYF
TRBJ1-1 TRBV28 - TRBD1 TGTGCCAGCAGTTCCCCGGGACAGGGCGTTGAAGCTTTCTTT CASSSPGQGVEAFF
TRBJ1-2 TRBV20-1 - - TGCAGTGTGAACGGATATGGCTACACCTTC CSVNGYGYTF
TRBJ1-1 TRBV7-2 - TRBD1 TGTGCCAGCAGCTCTAGATTCGGACAGGGAGGAAACACTGAAGCTTTCTTT CASSSRFGQGGNTEAFF
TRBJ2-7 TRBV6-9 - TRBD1 TGTGCCAATCGACAGGGCGACTCCTACGAGCAGTACTTC CANRQGDSYEQYF
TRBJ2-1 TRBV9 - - TGTGCCAGCAGCTTTGGGGGGTACAATGAGCAGTTCTTC CASSFGGYNEQFF
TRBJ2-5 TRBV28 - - TGTGCCAGCAGTCCCGTCGCCCAAGAGACCCAGTACTTC CASSPVAQETQYF
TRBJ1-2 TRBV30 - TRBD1 TGTGCCTGGAGTAGACAGGGTGCTCGCTATGGCTACACCTTC CAWSRQGARYGYTF
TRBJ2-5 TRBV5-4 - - TGTGCCAGCAGCCCGCCACCCTCAGGGAAACAAGAGACCCAGTACTTC CASSPPPSGKQETQYF
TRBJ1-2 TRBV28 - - TGTGCCAGCAGTCCCGCACCCGCGAGAGTGGGTGGCTACACCTTC CASSPAPARVGGYTF
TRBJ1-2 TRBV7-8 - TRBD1 TGTGCCAGCAGCTTAGGGGGACAGGGCTCCTATGGCTACACCTTC CASSLGGQGSYGYTF
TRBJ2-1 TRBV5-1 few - TGCGCCAGCAGCCCCGGCGGAAGGCCCTACAATGAGCAGTTCTTC CASSPGGRPYNEQFF
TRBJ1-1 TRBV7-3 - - TGTGCCAGCAGCTTACGAGGGGAGAGCGGTGAAGCTTTCTTT CASSLRGESGEAFF
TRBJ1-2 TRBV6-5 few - TGTGCCAGCAGTTACGGGGCGGCAGACTATGGCTACACCTTC CASSYGAADYGYTF
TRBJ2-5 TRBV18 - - TGTGCCAGCTCACCCCCCCAATCGAAGCAAGAGACCCAGTACTTC CASSPPQSKQETQYF
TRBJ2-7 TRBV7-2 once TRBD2 TGTGCCAGCAGCCCAGTCGCGGGAGCCCAATCCGAGCAGTACTTC CASSPVAGAQSEQYF
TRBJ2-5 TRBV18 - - TGTGCCAGCTCACAAAAGGGCCGATCAGAGACCCAGTACTTC CASSQKGRSETQYF
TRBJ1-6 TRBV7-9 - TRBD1 TGTGCCAGCAGCCAAGGGACAGGGGACCTCACCCTCCACTTT CASSQGTGDLTLHF
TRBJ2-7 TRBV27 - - TGTGCCAGCATGAAGGCGGGGTCGGTGTACGAGCAGTACTTC CASMKAGSVYEQYF
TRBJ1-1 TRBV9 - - TGTGCCAGCAGCGTTCATGCGGGGGCTGAAGCTTTCTTT CASSVHAGAEAFF
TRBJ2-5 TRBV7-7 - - TGTGCTAGCAGCTTAGCAGGCAACCAAGAGACCCAGTACTTC CASSLAGNQETQYF
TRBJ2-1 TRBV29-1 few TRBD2 TGCAGCGTTGAACGACTAGCGGGAGCAAATGAGCAGTTCTTC CSVERLAGANEQFF
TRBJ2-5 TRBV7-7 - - TGTGCCAGCAGCCCAGGGCCCAGCCAAGAGACCCAGTACTTC CASSPGPSQETQYF
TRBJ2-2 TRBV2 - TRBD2 TGTGCCAGCAGTGTGGTAGCGGGAGGTTACACCGGGGAGCTGTTTTTT CASSVVAGGYTGELFF
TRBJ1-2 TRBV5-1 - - TGCGCCAGCAGCCCCCAGGGGTATGGCTACACCTTC CASSPQGYGYTF
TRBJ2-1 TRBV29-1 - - TGCAGCATCCAGGGGTTTAGGGATGAGCAGTTCTTC CSIQGFRDEQFF
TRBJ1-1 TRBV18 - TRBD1 TGTGCCAGCTCACCTCGGACCGGGACAGGGAGTACTGAAGCTTTCTTT CASSPRTGTGSTEAFF
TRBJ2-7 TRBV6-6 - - TGTGCCAGCAGTTGGGGTACCTACGAGCAGTACTTC CASSWGTYEQYF
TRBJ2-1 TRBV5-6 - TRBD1 TGTGCCAGCAGCGCCGGACAGGGGATTGTTAATGAGCAGTTCTTC CASSAGQGIVNEQFF
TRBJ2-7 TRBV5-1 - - TGCGCCAGCAGTCACGGGACAATTTACGAGCAGTACTTC CASSHGTIYEQYF
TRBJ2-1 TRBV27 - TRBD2 TGTGCCAGCAGTTTCCTAGCGGGAGGCAATGAGCAGTTCTTC CASSFLAGGNEQFF
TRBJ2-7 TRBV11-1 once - TGTGCCAGCAGCCAGTCGCTGAGCTCCTACGAGCAGTACTTC CASSQSLSSYEQYF
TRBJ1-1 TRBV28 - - TGTGCCAGCAGCGCCCCCGGCGAGGCTAACACTGAAGCTTTCTTT CASSAPGEANTEAFF
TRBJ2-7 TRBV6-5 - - TGTGCCAGCAGTTACTCCTCCACGGGAAAGGGGTACGAGCAGTACTTC CASSYSSTGKGYEQYF
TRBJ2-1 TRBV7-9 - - TGTGCCAGCAGCTTAGCGGGAGTCGATGAGCAGTTCTTC CASSLAGVDEQFF
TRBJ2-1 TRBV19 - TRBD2 TGTGCCAGTAGTATGACAGCGGGACGACCCTACAATGAGCAGTTCTTC CASSMTAGRPYNEQFF
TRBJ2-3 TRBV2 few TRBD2 TGTGCCAGCAGCGCCCTTAGCGGGAGTGGGGATACGCAGTATTTT CASSALSGSGDTQYF
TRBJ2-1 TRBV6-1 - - TGTGCCAGCAGTGAAGCATCTTACAATGAGCAGTTCTTC CASSEASYNEQFF
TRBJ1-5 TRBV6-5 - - TGTGCCAGCAGTACACGGTCAGGAGGCAATCAGCCCCAGCATTTT CASSTRSGGNQPQHF
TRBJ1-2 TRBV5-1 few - TGCGCCAGCAGCCTGGGGGGTAGGAGTGGCTACACCTTC CASSLGGRSGYTF
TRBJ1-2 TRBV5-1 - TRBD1 TGCGCCAGCAGCTTGGCCCCAGGGACAGGGGATGGCTACACCTTC CASSLAPGTGDGYTF
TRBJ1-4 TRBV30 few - TGTGCCTGCGACCGAGATAATGAAAAACTGTTTTTT CACDRDNEKLFF
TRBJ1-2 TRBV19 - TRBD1 TGTGCCAGCAATCTTGACAGGGATCGTTATGGCTACACCTTC CASNLDRDRYGYTF
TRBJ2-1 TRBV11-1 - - TGTGCCAGCAGCTTAGGGAGAGGGGGTGAGCAGTTCTTC CASSLGRGGEQFF
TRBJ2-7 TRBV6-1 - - TGTGCCAGCAGTGAAGCTGGGTGGTCTTGGGTTATGGCCTACGAGCAGTACTTC CASSEAGWSWVMAYEQYF
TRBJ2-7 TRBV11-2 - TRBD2 TGTGCCAGCAGCTTAGGGGCCCCCGGGACTATCTACGAGCAGTACTTC CASSLGAPGTIYEQYF